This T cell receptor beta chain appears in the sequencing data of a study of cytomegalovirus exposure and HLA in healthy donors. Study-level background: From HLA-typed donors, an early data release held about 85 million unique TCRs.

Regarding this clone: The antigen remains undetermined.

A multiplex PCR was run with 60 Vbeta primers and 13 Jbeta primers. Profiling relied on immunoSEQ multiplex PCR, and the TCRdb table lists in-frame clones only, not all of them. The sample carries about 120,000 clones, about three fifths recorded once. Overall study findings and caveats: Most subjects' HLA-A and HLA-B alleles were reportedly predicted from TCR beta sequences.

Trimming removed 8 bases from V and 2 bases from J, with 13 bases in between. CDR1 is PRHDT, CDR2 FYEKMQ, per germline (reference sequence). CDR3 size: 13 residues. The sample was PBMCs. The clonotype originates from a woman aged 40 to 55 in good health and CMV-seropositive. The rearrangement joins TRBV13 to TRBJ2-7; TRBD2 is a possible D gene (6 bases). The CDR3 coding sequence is TGTGCCAGCGGATCGGGGGTAGCCTACGAGCAGTACTTC. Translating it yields CASGSGVAYEQYF.